Shown below are 12 T cell receptor beta chains from a single sample sequenced in a study of cytomegalovirus exposure and HLA in healthy donors. PCR was performed using 60 Vbeta and 13 Jbeta primers. The protocol was immunoSEQ multiplex PCR, while the TCRdb copy is restricted to in-frame clones and leaves out a portion. The sample contains about 190,000 clones, roughly 75% of which appear only once. Sequences were obtained from PBMCs. The source of these receptors is a man aged 25-40 years in good health and CMV-seropositive.

The rearrangement joins TRBV7-2 to TRBJ2-1; unclear D gene. The CDR3 is 13 residues long. Trimming shortened V by 2 bases and J by 7 bases, and 9 bases separated the two germline ends. Germline values: CDR1 SGHTA, CDR2 FQGNSA. The CDR3 loop is CASSLPPGNEQFF. The CDR3 nucleotides are TGTGCCAGCAGCTTACCGCCCGGGAATGAGCAGTTCTTC.

The chain carries TRBV30 and TRBJ1-3; the match to TRBD1 covers 8 bases. The V gene end was trimmed by 1 base and the J gene end by 0 bases; junction bases not matched to a gene: 5. The CDR3 is 16 residues long. CDR1 and CDR2 (germline): GTSNPN, SVGIG (reference sequence). CDR3 residues: CAWSETGDHSGNTIYF. CDR3 DNA: TGTGCCTGGAGTGAGACAGGGGACCACTCTGGAAACACCATATATTTT.

This clone was picked up a small number of times. J is TRBJ1-3 and V is TRBV4-3; TRBD1 is a possible D gene (6 bases). The germline CDR1 and CDR2 sequences are LGHNA and YSLEER. This CDR3 is built from 14 residues. The V end lost 0 bases, the J end lost 8 bases, and 11 bases lay between the germline ends. The CDR3 coding sequence is TGCGCCAGCAGCCAAGACGCCAGGGGTGACACCATATATTTT. Translated: CASSQDARGDTIYF.

The CDR3 DNA follows: TGTGCCAGCAGTTTAGGGTATCCCTCCAGGACTGAAGCTTTCTTT. It codes for CASSLGYPSRTEAFF. The chain employs TRBV27 and TRBJ1-1; D gene uncertain. Germline V gene sequence: CDR1 MNHEY, CDR2 SMNVEV (reference sequence). This CDR3 comprises 15 residues. V was clipped by 2 bases and J by 5 bases, with 15 bases between them.

Details on this clone: The same CDR3 also results from other DNA sequences found in this sample. J is TRBJ2-7 and V is TRBV28; 8 nucleotides align to TRBD2. The CDR3 runs to 13 residues. V lost 6 bases and J lost 2; bases outside the gene matches: 3. Per the germline V gene, CDR1 is MDHEN and CDR2 is SYDVKM. The DNA for the CDR3 is TGTGCCAGCAGAACTAGCGGAACCTACGAGCAGTACTTC. This translates into CASRTSGTYEQYF.

The chain carries TRBV6-1 and TRBJ1-3, with D uncertain. V was cut by 1 base and J by 0 bases, with 7 bases left in between. The length of the CDR3 is 15 residues. Germline CDR1 and CDR2: MNHNS and SASEGT. The DNA of the CDR3 is TGTGCCAGCAGTGAAGACGGAGACTCTGGAAACACCATATATTTT. As protein: CASSEDGDSGNTIYF.

This chain connects TRBV7-2 to TRBJ2-3; no clear D. With 4 bases removed from V and 5 bases from J, the gap between germline ends came to 13 bases. The germline gives CDR1 SGHTA, CDR2 FQGNSA. CDR3 length equals 14 residues. The CDR3 DNA follows: TGTGCCAGCAGCTCCAGGTTTGTGGGAGATACGCAGTATTTT. Residues: CASSSRFVGDTQYF.

The V and J genes are TRBV18 and TRBJ2-1, with 7 bases identical to TRBD1. V shed 0 bases and J 6 bases; nucleotides not matched to a gene: 8. The length of the CDR3 is 16 residues. The germline V gene has CDR1 KGHSH and CDR2 LQKENI. CDR3 protein: CASSPPGTVRANEQFF. CDR3 coding DNA: TGTGCCAGCTCACCACCCGGGACAGTAAGGGCCAATGAGCAGTTCTTC. Together with reference TRBV18 and TRBJ2-1, the CDR3 gives the full variable domain: NAGVMQNPRHLVRRRGQEARLRCSPMKGHSHVYWYRQLPEEGLKFMVYLQKENIIDESGMPKERFSAEFPKEGPSILRIQQVVRGDSAAYFCASSPPGTVRANEQFFGPGTRLTVL.

This clone was recorded only once. This chain connects TRBV19 to TRBJ2-3; D is uncertain. The germline CDR1 and CDR2 sequences are LNHDA and SQIVND (reference sequence). CDR3 length: 15 amino acids. The germline V and J ends were trimmed by 5 bases and 2 bases, with 14 bases remaining between them. For the CDR3, the DNA is TGTGCCAGTAGTTCGACACCCACGAACACAGATACGCAGTATTTT. Protein product: CASSSTPTNTDTQYF.

V and J are TRBV11-2 and TRBJ2-1, with 8 bases matching TRBD1. V lost 5 bases, J lost 12 bases, and 15 bases stayed unmatched. CDR3 length: 15 amino acids. Germline CDR1 SGHAT, CDR2 FQNNGV. The CDR3 DNA is TGTGCCAGCAGCCTTCCGGGACAGGACGGGAAGAGGCAGTTCTTC. Amino acids: CASSLPGQDGKRQFF. Together with reference TRBV11-2 and TRBJ2-1, the CDR3 gives the full variable domain: EAGVAQSPRYKIIEKRQSVAFWCNPISGHATLYWYQQILGQGPKLLIQFQNNGVVDDSQLPKDRFSAERLKGVDSTLKIQPAKLEDSAVYLCASSLPGQDGKRQFFGPGTRLTVL.

The gene calls are TRBV7-2 and TRBJ2-5, with D unclear. This CDR3 has 13 residues. Trimming took off 5 bases at V and 2 bases at J, with 9 bases between the two ends. The germline CDR1 and CDR2 sequences are SGHTA and FQGNSA. As DNA, the CDR3 is TGTGCCAGCAGCCTTAGTTGGCAAGAGACCCAGTACTTC. Its protein is CASSLSWQETQYF.

The V gene is TRBV4-3, the J gene TRBJ1-2; D is ambiguous. Germline V CDR1 and CDR2: LGHNA, YSLEER. V was clipped by 1 base and J by 8 bases, with 23 bases between them. The CDR3 is made up of 17 amino acids. The CDR3 nucleotides are TGCGCCAGCAGCCAAGTAACCTCCGGGATCCCCGGAGGAGGCTACACCTTC. The encoded protein is CASSQVTSGIPGGGYTF.